This TCR beta chain was sequenced for a study of blood T cell repertoires in COVID-19. Clones were read by immunoSEQ multiplex PCR, and TCRdb kept only the in-frame ones, dropping some. The data hold some 170,000 clones, with more than 70% observed a single time. The sample comprised PBMCs or T cells enriched from blood (not recorded which). The sequence was collected from a man aged 35 to 55 who had recovered from COVID-19.

The CDR3 here is CSELAVNTDTQYF. The CDR3, as DNA: TGCAGTGAACTAGCGGTAAACACAGATACGCAGTATTTT. The chain joins TRBV29-1 to TRBJ2-3, with 8 bases aligning to TRBD2. Germline V gene data show CDR1 as SQVTM and CDR2 as ANQGSEA. The length of the CDR3 is 13 residues.